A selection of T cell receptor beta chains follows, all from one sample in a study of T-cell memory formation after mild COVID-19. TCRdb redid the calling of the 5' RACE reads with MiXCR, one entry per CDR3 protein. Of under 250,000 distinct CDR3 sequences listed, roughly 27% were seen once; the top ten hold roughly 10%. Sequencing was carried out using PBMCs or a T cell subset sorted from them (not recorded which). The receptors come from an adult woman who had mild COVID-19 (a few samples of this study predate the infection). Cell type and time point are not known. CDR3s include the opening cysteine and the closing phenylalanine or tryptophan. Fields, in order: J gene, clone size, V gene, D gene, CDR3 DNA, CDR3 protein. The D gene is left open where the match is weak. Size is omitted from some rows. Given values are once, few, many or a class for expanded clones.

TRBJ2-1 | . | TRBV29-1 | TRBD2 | TGCAGCGTTGAACGGGTAGCGGGGTCCAATGAGCAGTTCTTC | CSVERVAGSNEQFF
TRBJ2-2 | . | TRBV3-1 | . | TGTGCCAGCAGCTCCAATCGAGGGGAATCGGGGGAGCTGTTTTTT | CASSSNRGESGELFF
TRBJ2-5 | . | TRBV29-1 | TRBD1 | TGCAGCGTTGATGTGGCAGGGGGCCCCGCCCAAGAGACCCAGTACTTC | CSVDVAGGPAQETQYF
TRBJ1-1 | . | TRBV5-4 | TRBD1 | TGTGCCAGCAGCTTGGAGGTTACAGGGGGCACTGAAGCTTTCTTT | CASSLEVTGGTEAFF
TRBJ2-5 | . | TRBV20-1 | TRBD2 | TGCAGTGCTACGGGACTAGCGGGCCAAGAGACCCAGTACTTC | CSATGLAGQETQYF
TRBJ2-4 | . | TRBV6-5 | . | TGTGCCAGCAGTTTAGCCAAAGGATTAGCCAAAAACATTCAGTACTTC | CASSLAKGLAKNIQYF
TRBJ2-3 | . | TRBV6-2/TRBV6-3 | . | TGTGCCAGCAGTTACTCGGGACCCGGGACAGATACGCAGTATTTT | CASSYSGPGTDTQYF
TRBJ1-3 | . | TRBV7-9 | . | TGTGCCAGCAGCTTAGCGGCCAGGGTCCCTGGAAACACCATATATTTT | CASSLAARVPGNTIYF
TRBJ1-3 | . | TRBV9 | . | TGTGCCAGCAGCGTCTCTCCTAGGGGTTACTCTGGAAACACCATATATTTT | CASSVSPRGYSGNTIYF
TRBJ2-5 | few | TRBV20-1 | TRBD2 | TGCAGTGCTAGAGACCCGACTAGCGGTTCTGGGACCCAGTACTTC | CSARDPTSGSGTQYF
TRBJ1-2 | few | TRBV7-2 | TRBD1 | TGTGCCAGCAGCCCCAGGACAGGGAATCACTATGGCTACACCTTC | CASSPRTGNHYGYTF
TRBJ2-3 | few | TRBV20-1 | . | TGCAGTGCCCCCGTCCTAACTGGCACAGATACGCAGTATTTT | CSAPVLTGTDTQYF
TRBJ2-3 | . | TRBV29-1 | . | TGCAGCGTTGAGCAAGGAGGGGTTAGCACAGATACGCAGTATTTT | CSVEQGGVSTDTQYF
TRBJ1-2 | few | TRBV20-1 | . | TGCAGTGCTGCGACAGTTAACTATGGCTACACCTTC | CSAATVNYGYTF
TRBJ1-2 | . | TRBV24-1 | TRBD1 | TGTGCCACCAGTGCCCAGGGGGGAGGCTACACCTTC | CATSAQGGGYTF
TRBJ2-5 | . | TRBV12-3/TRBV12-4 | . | TGTGCCAGCAGTTTAGGGGGGTCCTTGAAAAAGACCCAGTACTTC | CASSLGGSLKKTQYF
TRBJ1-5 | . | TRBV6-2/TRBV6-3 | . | TGTGCCAGCAGTTACCTCGCGTCAACTCAGCCCCAGCATTTT | CASSYLASTQPQHF
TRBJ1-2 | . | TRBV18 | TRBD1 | TGTGCCAGCTCACCCGGGACAGGGCAAGGCTACACCTTC | CASSPGTGQGYTF
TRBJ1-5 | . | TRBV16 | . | TGTGCCAGCAGCCAATCCCGGGGTACAAGCAATCAGCCCCAGCATTTT | CASSQSRGTSNQPQHF
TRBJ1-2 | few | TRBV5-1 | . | TGCGCCAGCAGCTTGTATCCCAGGGACAATGGCTACACCTTC | CASSLYPRDNGYTF
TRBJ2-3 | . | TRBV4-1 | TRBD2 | TGCGCCAGCAGACTAGCGGGGGGGTGGACAGATACGCAGTATTTT | CASRLAGGWTDTQYF
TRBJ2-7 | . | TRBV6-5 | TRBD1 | TGTGCCAGCAGCTCCACAGGGGTGGGTTTCTACGAGCAGTACTTC | CASSSTGVGFYEQYF
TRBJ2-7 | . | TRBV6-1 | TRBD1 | TGTGCCAGCAGTTACACCATTACAGGGGCGCGAAACGAGCAGTACTTC | CASSYTITGARNEQYF
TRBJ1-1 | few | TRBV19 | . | TGTGCCAGTAAGAACGGTGGGGGCGAAGCTTTCTTT | CASKNGGGEAFF
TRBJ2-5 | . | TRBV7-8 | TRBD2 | TGTGCCAGCAGCCATTACGGGACTAGCGGACCCCGAGGGGAGACCCAGTACTTC | CASSHYGTSGPRGETQYF
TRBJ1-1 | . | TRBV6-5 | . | TGTGCCAGCAGTTACTGGGGGGGCGACACTGAAGCTTTCTTT | CASSYWGGDTEAFF
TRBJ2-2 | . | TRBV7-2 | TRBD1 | TGTGCCAGCAGCTTTGACAGGGGCACCGGGGAGCTGTTTTTT | CASSFDRGTGELFF
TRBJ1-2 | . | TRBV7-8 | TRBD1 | TGTGCCAGCAGCTTAGCGGGACAGGGAGTCTATGGCTACACCTTC | CASSLAGQGVYGYTF
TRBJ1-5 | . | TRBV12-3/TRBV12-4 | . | TGTGCCAGCAGTTTGACAGACCCTAGCAATCAGCCCCAGCATTTT | CASSLTDPSNQPQHF
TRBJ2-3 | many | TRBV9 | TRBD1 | TGTGCCAGCAGCACCCAAACAGGGGGTATAACAGATACGCAGTATTTT | CASSTQTGGITDTQYF
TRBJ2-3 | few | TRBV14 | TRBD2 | TGTGCCAGCAGCCATTACCCCGGGACTAGCGTGGATACGCAGTATTTT | CASSHYPGTSVDTQYF
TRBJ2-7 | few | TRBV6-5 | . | TGTGCCAGCAGCAGACTAACTAGCTCGGACGAGCAGTACTTC | CASSRLTSSDEQYF
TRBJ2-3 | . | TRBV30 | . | TGTGCCTGGACGGCGGGGGATACGCAGTATTTT | CAWTAGDTQYF
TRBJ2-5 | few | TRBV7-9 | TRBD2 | TGTGCCAGCAACCCTACTAGCGGAGGAGAGACCCAGTACTTC | CASNPTSGGETQYF
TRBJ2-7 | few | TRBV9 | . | TGTGCCAGCAGCGCCCGGGACACCCTCCTTTCGGCCCCCTACGAGCAGTACTTC | CASSARDTLLSAPYEQYF
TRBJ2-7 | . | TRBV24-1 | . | TGTGCCACCAGTGATGATACAGGGTTGCAGTACTTC | CATSDDTGLQYF
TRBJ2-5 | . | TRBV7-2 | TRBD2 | TGTGCCAGCAGCTTGGGGGCTAGCGGGGCGCAAGAGACCCAGTACTTC | CASSLGASGAQETQYF
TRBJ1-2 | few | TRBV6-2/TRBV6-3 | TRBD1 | TGTGCCAGCAGCCGCGGACAGGGGGAAGGGTATGGCTACACCTTC | CASSRGQGEGYGYTF
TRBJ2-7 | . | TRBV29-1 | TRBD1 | TGCAGCGCCTCCGGGACAGGTTCCTACGAGCAGTACTTC | CSASGTGSYEQYF
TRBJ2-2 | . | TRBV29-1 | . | TGCAGCGTTGAAGGCAATAGCGGAGCAAACACCGGGGAGCTGTTTTTT | CSVEGNSGANTGELFF
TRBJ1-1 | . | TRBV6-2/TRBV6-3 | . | TGTGCTACGGACCTAACGGGCAGGGTTTTGAACACTGAAGCTTTCTTT | CATDLTGRVLNTEAFF
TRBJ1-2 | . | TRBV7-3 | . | TGTGCCAGCAGCTTAAAGGACAACGCGAGGCTCACCTTC | CASSLKDNARLTF
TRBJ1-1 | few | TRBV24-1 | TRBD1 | TGTGCCACCCAGAACCGGGGGACAGGCGTAGCTTTCTTT | CATQNRGTGVAFF
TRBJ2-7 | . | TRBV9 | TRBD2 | TGTGCCAGCAGCGTACTAGCGGGAGGTTACGAGCAGTACTTC | CASSVLAGGYEQYF
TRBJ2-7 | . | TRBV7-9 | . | TGTGCCAGCAGCTTAGCGCTGGGAAACGAGCAGTACTTC | CASSLALGNEQYF
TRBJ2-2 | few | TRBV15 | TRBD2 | TGTGCCACCAGCAGACCTATGGCTAGCGGGAGTGGTAAAGCGGGGGAGCTGTTTTTT | CATSRPMASGSGKAGELFF